A selection of T cell receptor beta chains follows, all from one sample in a study of T cells after yellow fever vaccination. Via MiXCR, TCRdb re-called the 5' RACE reads, giving one row per CDR3 protein. The sample lists 340,000 or so distinct CDR3 sequences, around 12% occurring once. The sequencing used CD4+ T cells sorted from PBMCs, collected 15 days after the yellow fever booster vaccination. Source of these receptors: a man aged 18 to 30 who received the YFV17D yellow fever vaccine. CDR3s leave out the opening cysteine and the closing phenylalanine or tryptophan. For some rows the clone size is stated as once, few or many, or as a class when expanded; others skip it.

>TRBV9|NA
ASSKIPVNSVLH
>TRBV12-3/TRBV12-4|many
ASCIRQETQY
>TRBV20-1|NA
SAHEWGFTQY
>TRBV20-1|few
SADTGNYGYT
>TRBV21-1|NA
ASPGWDSQPQH
>TRBV4-3|NA
ASSLNLPQGGSGNTIY
>TRBV9|NA
ASSPWTSGANTGELF
>TRBV10-3|many
AISEGGLSDTQY
>TRBV15|NA
ATSRDRHRLERDTQY
>TRBV12-3/TRBV12-4|few
ASSLAQGDGPLH
>TRBV2|few
ASSEGTPSYNEQF